This T cell receptor (beta chain) was recovered during a study of beta chain features in type 1 diabetes. The entirety of the isolated RNA underwent reverse transcription, so expressed TCRB transcripts were sequenced. Assay: immunoSEQ multiplex PCR; the TCRdb copy retains only in-frame clones and omits some. This table has nearly 250,000 clones, around 68% appearing once. Broader study findings: Possible PCR preference for shorter templates applied equally to patients and controls.

The CDR3 is made up of 15 amino acids. CDR1 is GTSNPN and CDR2 is SVGIG in the germline V gene (reference sequence). V was cut by 0 bases and J by 2 bases, with 14 bases left in between. Of note for this clone: The antigen remains unidentified.

The TCR was taken from a man younger than 45 in good health. This chain links TRBV30 with TRBJ2-7, with D possibly being TRBD1 (6 bases). Sequencing was carried out using naive CD4+ T cells from blood. The CDR3 DNA reads as TGTGCCTGGAGTGTCCGAGGGACATCCACCTACGAGCAGTACTTC. Protein sequence: CAWSVRGTSTYEQYF.